Many counts were recorded for the clone carrying this TCR beta chain. Antigen specificity is unknown. Unique molecular identifier tags were affixed to discrete cDNA molecules. TCRdb processed the 5' RACE reads anew with MiXCR; each CDR3 protein has one entry. The table includes around 64,000 distinct CDR3 sequences, roughly 10% detected once. The CDR3 runs to 14 residues. V lost 3 bases to trimming and J lost 7 bases, with 13 bases between them. This record comes from a study of early T cells in non-severe SARS-CoV-2 infection. At the level of the study: Sequencing of bulk RNA from unsorted whole blood was done, without chain pairing.

Study-level results: Database matching using VDJdb favored anti-spike CD8 responses, with private and CD4 specificities left missing.

The chain recombines TRBV12-3 or TRBV12-4 with TRBJ1-5; D is ambiguous. The TCR originated in an adult who was a healthcare worker with PCR-confirmed SARS-CoV-2 infection or an uninfected control (not recorded which). The sample consisted of whole blood, taken at baseline. CDR3 sequence: CASSLTDRHQPQHF. As DNA, the CDR3 is TGTGCCAGCAGTTTGACGGACCGTCACCAGCCCCAGCATTTT.